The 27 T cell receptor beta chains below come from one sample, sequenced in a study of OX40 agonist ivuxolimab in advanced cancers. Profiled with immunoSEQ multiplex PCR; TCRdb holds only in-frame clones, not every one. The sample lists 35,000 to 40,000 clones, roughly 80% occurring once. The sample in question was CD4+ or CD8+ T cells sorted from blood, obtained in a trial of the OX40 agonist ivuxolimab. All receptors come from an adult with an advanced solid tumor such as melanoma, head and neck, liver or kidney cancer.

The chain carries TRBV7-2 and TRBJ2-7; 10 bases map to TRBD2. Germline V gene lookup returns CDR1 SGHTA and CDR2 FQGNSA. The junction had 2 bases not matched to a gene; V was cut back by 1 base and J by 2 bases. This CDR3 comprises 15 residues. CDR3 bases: TGTGCCAGCAGCTTAGAAGCGGGGGGGCCCTACGAGCAGTACTTC. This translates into CASSLEAGGPYEQYF.

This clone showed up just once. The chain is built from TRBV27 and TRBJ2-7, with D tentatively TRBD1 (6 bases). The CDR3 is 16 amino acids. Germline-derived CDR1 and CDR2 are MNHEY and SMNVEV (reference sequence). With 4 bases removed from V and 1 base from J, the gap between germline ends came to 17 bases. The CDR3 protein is CASSSSGTRISYEQYF. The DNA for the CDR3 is TGTGCCAGCAGTTCATCCGGGACAAGGATTTCCTACGAGCAGTACTTC.

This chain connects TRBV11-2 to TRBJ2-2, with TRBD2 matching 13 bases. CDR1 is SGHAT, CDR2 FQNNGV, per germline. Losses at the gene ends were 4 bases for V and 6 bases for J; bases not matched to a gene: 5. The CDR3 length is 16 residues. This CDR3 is CASSYRLAGGSGELFF. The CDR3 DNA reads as TGTGCCAGCAGCTACCGACTAGCGGGGGGCTCCGGGGAGCTGTTTTTT.

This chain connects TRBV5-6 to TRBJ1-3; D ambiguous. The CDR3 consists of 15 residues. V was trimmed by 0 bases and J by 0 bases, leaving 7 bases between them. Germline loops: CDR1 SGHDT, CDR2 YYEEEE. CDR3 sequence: CASSLGSASGNTIYF. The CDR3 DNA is TGTGCCAGCAGCTTGGGAAGTGCCTCTGGAAACACCATATATTTT.

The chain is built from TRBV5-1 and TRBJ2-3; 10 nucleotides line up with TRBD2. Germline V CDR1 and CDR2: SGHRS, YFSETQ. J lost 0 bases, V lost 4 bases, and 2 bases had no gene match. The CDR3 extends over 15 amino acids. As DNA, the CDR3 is TGCGCCAGCAGCAAGACTAGCGGGAGCACAGATACGCAGTATTTT. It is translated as CASSKTSGSTDTQYF.

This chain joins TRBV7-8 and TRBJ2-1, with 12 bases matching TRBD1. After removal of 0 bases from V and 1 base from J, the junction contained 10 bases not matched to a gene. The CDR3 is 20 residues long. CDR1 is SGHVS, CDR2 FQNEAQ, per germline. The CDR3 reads CASSLASGTGGFRSYNEQFF. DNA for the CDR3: TGTGCCAGCAGCTTAGCTTCCGGGACAGGGGGCTTCCGGTCCTACAATGAGCAGTTCTTC.

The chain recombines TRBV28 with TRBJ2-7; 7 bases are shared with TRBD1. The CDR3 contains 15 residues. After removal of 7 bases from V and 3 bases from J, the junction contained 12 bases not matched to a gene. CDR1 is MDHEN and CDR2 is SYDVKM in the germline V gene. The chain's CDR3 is CASTRVIGQDYEQYF. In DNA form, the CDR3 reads TGTGCCAGCACAAGAGTCATCGGACAGGACTACGAGCAGTACTTC. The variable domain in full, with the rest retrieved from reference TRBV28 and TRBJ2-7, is DVKVTQSSRYLVKRTGEKVFLECVQDMDHENMFWYRQDPGLGLRLIYFSYDVKMKEKGDIPEGYSVSREKKERFSLILESASTNQTSMYLCASTRVIGQDYEQYFGPGTRLTVT.

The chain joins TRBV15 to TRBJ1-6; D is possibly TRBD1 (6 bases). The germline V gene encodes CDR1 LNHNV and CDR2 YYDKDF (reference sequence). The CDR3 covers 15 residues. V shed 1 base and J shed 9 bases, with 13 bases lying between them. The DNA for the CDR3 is TGTGCCACCAGCAGAGCGACAGGCACCCCTTCACCCCTCCACTTT. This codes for CATSRATGTPSPLHF.

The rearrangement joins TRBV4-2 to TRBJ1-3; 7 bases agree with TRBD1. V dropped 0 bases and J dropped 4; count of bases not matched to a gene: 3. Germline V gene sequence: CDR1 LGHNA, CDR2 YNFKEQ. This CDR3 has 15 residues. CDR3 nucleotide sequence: TGTGCCAGCAGCCAAGAAACGACAGGGGGAAACACCATATATTTT. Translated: CASSQETTGGNTIYF.

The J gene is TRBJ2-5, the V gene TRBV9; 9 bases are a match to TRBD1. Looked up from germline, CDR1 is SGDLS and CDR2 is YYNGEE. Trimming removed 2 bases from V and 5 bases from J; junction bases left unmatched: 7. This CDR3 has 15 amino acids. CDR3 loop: CASSVGTGPSETQYF. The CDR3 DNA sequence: TGTGCCAGCAGCGTCGGGACAGGGCCGAGCGAGACCCAGTACTTC. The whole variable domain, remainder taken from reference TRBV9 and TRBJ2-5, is DSGVTQTPKHLITATGQRVTLRCSPRSGDLSVYWYQQSLDQGLQFLIQYYNGEERAKGNILERFSAQQFPDLHSELNLSSLELGDSALYFCASSVGTGPSETQYFGPGTRLLVL.

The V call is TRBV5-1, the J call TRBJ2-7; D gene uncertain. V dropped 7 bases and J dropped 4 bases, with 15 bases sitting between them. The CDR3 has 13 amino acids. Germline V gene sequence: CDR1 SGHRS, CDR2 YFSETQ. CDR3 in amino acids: CASAPRANYEQYF. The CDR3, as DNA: TGCGCCAGCGCACCTAGGGCGAATTACGAGCAGTACTTC.

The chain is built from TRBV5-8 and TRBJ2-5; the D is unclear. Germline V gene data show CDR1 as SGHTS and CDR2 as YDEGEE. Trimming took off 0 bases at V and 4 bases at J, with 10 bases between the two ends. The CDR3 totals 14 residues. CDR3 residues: CASSLAGWGETQYF. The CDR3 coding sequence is TGTGCCAGCAGCTTGGCCGGCTGGGGAGAGACCCAGTACTTC.

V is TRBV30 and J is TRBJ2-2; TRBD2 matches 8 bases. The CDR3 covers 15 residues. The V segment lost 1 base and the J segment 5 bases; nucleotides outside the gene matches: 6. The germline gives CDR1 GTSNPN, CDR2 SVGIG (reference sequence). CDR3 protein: CAWSAGGGRTGELFF. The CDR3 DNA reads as TGTGCCTGGAGTGCCGGGGGGGGCCGAACCGGGGAGCTGTTTTTT.

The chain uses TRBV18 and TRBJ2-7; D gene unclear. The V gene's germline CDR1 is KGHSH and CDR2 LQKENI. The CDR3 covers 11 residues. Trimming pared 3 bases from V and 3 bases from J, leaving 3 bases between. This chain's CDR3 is CASSPLYEQYF. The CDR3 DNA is TGTGCCAGCTCACCTCTCTACGAGCAGTACTTC. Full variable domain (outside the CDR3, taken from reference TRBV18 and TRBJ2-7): NAGVMQNPRHLVRRRGQEARLRCSPMKGHSHVYWYRQLPEEGLKFMVYLQKENIIDESGMPKERFSAEFPKEGPSILRIQQVVRGDSAAYFCASSPLYEQYFGPGTRLTVT.

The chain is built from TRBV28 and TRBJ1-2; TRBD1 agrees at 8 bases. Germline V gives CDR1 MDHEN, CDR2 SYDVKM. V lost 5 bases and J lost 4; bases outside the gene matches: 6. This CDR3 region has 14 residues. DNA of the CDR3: TGTGCCAGCAGTCCCTCGGACAGGGCCTATGGCTACACCTTC. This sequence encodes CASSPSDRAYGYTF.

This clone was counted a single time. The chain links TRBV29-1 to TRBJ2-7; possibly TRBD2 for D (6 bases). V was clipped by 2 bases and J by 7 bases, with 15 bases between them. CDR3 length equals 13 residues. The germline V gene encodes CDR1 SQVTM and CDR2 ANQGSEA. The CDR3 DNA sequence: TGCAGCGTTGAATTTGGGGGGTTATTGGAGCAGTACTTC. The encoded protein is CSVEFGGLLEQYF.

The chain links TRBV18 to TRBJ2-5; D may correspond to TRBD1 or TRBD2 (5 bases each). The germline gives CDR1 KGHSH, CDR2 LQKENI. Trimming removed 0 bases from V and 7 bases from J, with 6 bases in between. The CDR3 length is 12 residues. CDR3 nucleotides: TGTGCCAGCTCACCACCTGGGGGGACCCAGTACTTC. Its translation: CASSPPGGTQYF.

The CDR3 loop is CASSSSNTGELFF. CDR3 in DNA: TGTGCCAGCAGCTCATCTAACACCGGGGAGCTGTTTTTT. The chain uses TRBV7-9 and TRBJ2-2; no definite D call. V lost 4 bases and J lost 2, with 5 bases in between. The V gene's germline CDR1 is SEHNR and CDR2 FQNEAQ (reference sequence). The CDR3 loop spans 13 amino acids.

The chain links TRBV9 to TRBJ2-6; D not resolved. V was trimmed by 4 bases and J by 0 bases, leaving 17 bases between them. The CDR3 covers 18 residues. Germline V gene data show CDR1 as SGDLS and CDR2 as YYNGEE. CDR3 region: CASSLQGRPTSGANVLTF. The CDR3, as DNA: TGTGCCAGCAGCCTGCAAGGTCGCCCCACCTCTGGGGCCAACGTCCTGACTTTC. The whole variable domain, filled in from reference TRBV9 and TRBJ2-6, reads DSGVTQTPKHLITATGQRVTLRCSPRSGDLSVYWYQQSLDQGLQFLIQYYNGEERAKGNILERFSAQQFPDLHSELNLSSLELGDSALYFCASSLQGRPTSGANVLTFGAGSRLTVL.

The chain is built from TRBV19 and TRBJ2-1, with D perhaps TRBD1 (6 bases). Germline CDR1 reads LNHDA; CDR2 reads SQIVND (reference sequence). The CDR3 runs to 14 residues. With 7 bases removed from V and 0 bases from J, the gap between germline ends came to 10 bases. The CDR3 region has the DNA TGTGCCAGTACCGCAGGGGCCTCCTACAATGAGCAGTTCTTC. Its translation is CASTAGASYNEQFF.

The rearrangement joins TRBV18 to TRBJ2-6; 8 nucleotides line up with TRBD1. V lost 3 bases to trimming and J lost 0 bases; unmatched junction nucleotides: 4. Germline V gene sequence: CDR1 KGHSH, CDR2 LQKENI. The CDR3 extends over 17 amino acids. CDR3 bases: TGTGCCAGCTCACCCGGGACAGGTAGCTCTGGGGCCAACGTCCTGACTTTC. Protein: CASSPGTGSSGANVLTF.

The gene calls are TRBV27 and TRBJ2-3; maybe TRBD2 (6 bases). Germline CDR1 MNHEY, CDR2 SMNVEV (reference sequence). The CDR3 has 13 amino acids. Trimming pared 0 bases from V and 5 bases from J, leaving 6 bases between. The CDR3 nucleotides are TGTGCCAGCAGTTTATCTAGCGGAGATACGCAGTATTTT. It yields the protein CASSLSSGDTQYF.

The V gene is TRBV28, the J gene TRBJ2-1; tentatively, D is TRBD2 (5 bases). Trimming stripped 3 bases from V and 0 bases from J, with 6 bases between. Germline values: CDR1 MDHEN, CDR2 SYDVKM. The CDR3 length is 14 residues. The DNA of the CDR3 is TGTGCCAGCAGTTTTGGACTCTCCTACAATGAGCAGTTCTTC. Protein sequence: CASSFGLSYNEQFF.

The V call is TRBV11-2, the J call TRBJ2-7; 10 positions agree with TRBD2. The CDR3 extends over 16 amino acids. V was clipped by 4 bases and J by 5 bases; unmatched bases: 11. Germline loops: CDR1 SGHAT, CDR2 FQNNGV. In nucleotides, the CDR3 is TGTGCCAGCAGCTCCCGCCTACTAGCGGGACGACACGAGCAGTACTTC. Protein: CASSSRLLAGRHEQYF.

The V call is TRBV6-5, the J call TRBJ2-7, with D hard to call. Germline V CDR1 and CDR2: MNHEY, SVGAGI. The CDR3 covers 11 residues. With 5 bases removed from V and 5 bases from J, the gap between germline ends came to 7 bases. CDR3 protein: CASSEIDEQYF. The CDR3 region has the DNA TGTGCCAGCAGTGAAATTGACGAGCAGTACTTC.

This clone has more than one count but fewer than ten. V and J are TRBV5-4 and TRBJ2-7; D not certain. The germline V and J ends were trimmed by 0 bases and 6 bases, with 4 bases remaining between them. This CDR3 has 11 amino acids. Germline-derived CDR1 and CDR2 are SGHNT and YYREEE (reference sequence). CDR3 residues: CASSLDREQYF. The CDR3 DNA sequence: TGTGCCAGCAGCTTGGACCGCGAGCAGTACTTC.

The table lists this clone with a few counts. The CDR3 DNA follows: TGTGCCAGCAGCTACTCGGACAGGCCAGAGCAGTACTTC. This sequence encodes CASSYSDRPEQYF. The rearrangement uses TRBV7-9 and TRBJ2-7; 7 positions match TRBD1. V shed 4 bases and J 7 bases; nucleotides not matched to a gene: 7. This CDR3 comprises 13 residues. Germline values: CDR1 SEHNR, CDR2 FQNEAQ (reference sequence).